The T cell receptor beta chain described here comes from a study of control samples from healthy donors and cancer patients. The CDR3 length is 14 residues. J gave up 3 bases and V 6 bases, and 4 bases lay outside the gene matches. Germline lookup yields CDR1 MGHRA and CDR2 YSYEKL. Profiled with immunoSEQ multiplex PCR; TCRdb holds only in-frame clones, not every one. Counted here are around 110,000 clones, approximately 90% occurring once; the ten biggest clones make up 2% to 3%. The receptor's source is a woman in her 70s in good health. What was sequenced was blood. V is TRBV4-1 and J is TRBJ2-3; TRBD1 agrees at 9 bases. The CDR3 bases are TGCGCCAGCAGGGACAGGGGAAAGACAGATACGCAGTATTTT. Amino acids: CASRDRGKTDTQYF.